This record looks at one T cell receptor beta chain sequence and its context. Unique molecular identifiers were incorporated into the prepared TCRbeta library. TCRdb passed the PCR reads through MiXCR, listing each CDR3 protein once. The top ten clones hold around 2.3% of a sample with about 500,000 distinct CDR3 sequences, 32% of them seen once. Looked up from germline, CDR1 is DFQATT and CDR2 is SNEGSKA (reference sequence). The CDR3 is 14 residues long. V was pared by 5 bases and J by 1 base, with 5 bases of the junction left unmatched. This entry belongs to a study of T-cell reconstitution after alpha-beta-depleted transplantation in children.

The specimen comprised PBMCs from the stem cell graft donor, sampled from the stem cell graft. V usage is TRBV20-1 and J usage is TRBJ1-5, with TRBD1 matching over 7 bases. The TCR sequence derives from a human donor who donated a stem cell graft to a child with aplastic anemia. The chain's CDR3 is CSAARDSSNQPQHF. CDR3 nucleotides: TGCAGTGCTGCCCGGGACAGCAGCAATCAGCCCCAGCATTTT.